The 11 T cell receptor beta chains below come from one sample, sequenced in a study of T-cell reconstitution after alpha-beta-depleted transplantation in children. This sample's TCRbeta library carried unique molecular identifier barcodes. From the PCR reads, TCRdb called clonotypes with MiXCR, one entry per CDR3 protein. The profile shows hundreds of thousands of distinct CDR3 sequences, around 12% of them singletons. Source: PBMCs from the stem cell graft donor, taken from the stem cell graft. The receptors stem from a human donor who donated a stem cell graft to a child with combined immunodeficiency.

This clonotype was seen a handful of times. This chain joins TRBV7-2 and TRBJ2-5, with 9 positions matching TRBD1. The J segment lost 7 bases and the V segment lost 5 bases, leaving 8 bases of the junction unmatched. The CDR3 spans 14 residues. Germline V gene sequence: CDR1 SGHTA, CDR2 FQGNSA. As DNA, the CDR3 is TGTGCCAGCAGCGGATCACAGGGGGCGCCGACCCAGTACTTC. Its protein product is CASSGSQGAPTQYF. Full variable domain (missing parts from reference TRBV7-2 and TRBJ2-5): GAGVSQSPSNKVTEKGKDVELRCDPISGHTALYWYRQSLGQGLEFLIYFQGNSAPDKSGLPSDRFSAERTGGSVSTLTIQRTQQEDSAVYLCASSGSQGAPTQYFGPGTRLLVL.

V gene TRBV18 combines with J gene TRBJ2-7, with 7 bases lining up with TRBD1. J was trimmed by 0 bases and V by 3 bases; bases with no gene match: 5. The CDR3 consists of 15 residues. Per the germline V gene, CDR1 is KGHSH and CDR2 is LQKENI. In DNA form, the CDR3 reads TGTGCCAGCTCACCCGGGTCAGGGGGCTCCTACGAGCAGTACTTC. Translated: CASSPGSGGSYEQYF.

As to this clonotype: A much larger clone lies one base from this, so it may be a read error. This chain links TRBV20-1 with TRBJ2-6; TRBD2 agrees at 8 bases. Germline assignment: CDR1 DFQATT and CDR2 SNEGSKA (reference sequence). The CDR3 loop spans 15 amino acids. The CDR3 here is CCARDGGAGANVLTF. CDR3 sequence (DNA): TGCTGTGCTAGAGACGGGGGGGCTGGGGCCAACGTCCTGACTTTC.

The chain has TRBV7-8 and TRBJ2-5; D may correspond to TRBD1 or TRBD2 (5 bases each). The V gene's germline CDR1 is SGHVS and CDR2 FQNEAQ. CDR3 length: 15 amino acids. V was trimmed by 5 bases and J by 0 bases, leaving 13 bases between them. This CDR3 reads CASSKGRMNQETQYF. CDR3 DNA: TGTGCCAGCAGCAAGGGACGGATGAACCAAGAGACCCAGTACTTC.

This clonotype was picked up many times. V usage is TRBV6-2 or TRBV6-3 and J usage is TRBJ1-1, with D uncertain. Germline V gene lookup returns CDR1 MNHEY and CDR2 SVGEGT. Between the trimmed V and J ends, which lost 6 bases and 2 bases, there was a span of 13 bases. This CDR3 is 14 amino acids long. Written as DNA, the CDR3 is TGTGCCAGCAGGCGGCCGGATACCAACACTGAAGCTTTCTTT. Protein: CASRRPDTNTEAFF.

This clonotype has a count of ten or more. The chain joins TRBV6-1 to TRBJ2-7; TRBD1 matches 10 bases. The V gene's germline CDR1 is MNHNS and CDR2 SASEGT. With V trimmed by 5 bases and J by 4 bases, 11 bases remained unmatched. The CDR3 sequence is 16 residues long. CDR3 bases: TGTGCCAGCAGTCCCGGCTGGAGACAGGGGGCTTACGAGCAGTACTTC. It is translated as CASSPGWRQGAYEQYF.

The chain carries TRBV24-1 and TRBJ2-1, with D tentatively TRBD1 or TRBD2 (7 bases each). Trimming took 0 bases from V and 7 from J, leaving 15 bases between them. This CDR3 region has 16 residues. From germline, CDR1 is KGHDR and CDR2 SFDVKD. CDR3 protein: CATSDLRSGGENEQFF. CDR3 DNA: TGTGCCACCAGTGATTTGAGGTCAGGGGGGGAGAATGAGCAGTTCTTC.

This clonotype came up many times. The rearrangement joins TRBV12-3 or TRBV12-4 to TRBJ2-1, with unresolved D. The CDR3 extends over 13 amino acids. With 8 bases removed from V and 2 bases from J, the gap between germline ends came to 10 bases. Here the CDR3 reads CASVLSPYNEQFF. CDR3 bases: TGTGCCAGCGTCCTTTCTCCCTACAATGAGCAGTTCTTC.

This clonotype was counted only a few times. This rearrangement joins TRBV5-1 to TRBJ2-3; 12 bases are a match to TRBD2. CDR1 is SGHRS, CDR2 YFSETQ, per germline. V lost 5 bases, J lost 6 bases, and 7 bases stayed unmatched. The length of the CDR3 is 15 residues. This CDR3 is CASRRLAGEGDTQYF. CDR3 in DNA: TGCGCCAGCAGACGACTAGCGGGAGAGGGTGATACGCAGTATTTT.

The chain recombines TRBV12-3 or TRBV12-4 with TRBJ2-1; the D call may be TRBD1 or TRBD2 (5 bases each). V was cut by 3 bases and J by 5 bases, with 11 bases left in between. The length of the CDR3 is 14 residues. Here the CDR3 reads CASSFMGVDNEQFF. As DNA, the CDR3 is TGTGCCAGCAGTTTCATGGGGGTCGACAATGAGCAGTTCTTC.

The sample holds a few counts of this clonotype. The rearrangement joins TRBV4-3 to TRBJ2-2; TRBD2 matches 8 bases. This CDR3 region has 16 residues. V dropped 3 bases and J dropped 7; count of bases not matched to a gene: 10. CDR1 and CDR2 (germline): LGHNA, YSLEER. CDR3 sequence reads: CASSQGSGRSSGELFF. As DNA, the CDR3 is TGCGCCAGCAGCCAGGGCAGCGGGAGAAGTAGCGGGGAGCTGTTTTTT.